This entry lists 8 T cell receptor beta chains sequenced from one sample in a study of blood T cell repertoires in COVID-19 (dated by TCRdb to 2019 to 2021). Library preparation used the immunoSEQ multiplex PCR assay. The source is immuneACCESS, and TCRdb retained only in-frame sequences with V and J called. Part of the clones is not carried over; for the studies checked, unresolved V genes explain less than half of this, and the remainder is unexplained. Here the sample has fewer than 70,000 clones; roughly 89% occur a single time. The biggest ten clones account for approximately 7.4% of the sample. Specimen: peripheral blood. The receptors were sampled from a man in his fifties with active COVID-19.

In nucleotides, the CDR3 is TGTGCCAGCAGCGTCGGCGCGACAGGGTCCAATGAGCAGTTCTTC. Translating gives CASSVGATGSNEQFF. The chain recombines TRBV9 with TRBJ2-1; TRBD1 agrees at 7 bases. Germline CDR1 and CDR2: SGDLS and YYNGEE. The CDR3 totals 15 residues. Germline trimming cut 2 bases from V and 6 bases from J; bases unmatched to any gene: 8.

The chain has TRBV12-3 or TRBV12-4 and TRBJ2-7; TRBD1 might be the D (5 bases). V lost 7 bases to trimming and J lost 5 bases, with 15 bases between them. This CDR3 is built from 13 residues. CDR3 in DNA: TGTGCCAGCACCGATGGAAGGGGCCACGAGCAGTACTTC. Translation gives CASTDGRGHEQYF.

This chain uses TRBV5-4 with TRBJ1-4; D remains unclear. The CDR3 runs 16 residues. V lost 4 bases and J lost 0, with 13 bases in between. Germline lookup yields CDR1 SGHNT and CDR2 YYREEE (reference sequence). The CDR3 nucleotides are TGTGCCAGCAGCGACTTTGAGGGAGCAACTAATGAAAAACTGTTTTTT. This sequence encodes CASSDFEGATNEKLFF. The complete variable domain, with remaining parts taken from reference TRBV5-4 and TRBJ1-4, reads ETGVTQSPTHLIKTRGQQVTLRCSSQSGHNTVSWYQQALGQGPQFIFQYYREEENGRGNFPPRFSGLQFPNYSSELNVNALELDDSALYLCASSDFEGATNEKLFFGSGTQLSVL.

Notes on this clone: Other DNA sequences of this sample code for an identical CDR3. The chain has TRBV11-2 and TRBJ2-3; TRBD2 aligns across 10 bases. Trimming at V came to 1 base and at J to 8 bases, leaving 3 bases not matched to a gene. CDR1 is SGHAT and CDR2 is FQNNGV in the germline V gene. The CDR3 has 14 amino acids. CDR3 DNA: TGTGCCAGCAGCTTAGCCAGCGGGGGGGCTACGCAGTATTTT. It yields the protein CASSLASGGATQYF.

The J gene is TRBJ2-1, the V gene TRBV9, with 10 bases aligning to TRBD2. The CDR3 consists of 18 residues. From germline, CDR1 is SGDLS and CDR2 YYNGEE. With V trimmed by 1 base and J by 0 bases, 7 bases remained unmatched. The CDR3 spells CASSVQAGGPGSYNEQFF. In nucleotides, the CDR3 is TGTGCCAGCAGCGTACAAGCGGGGGGGCCAGGCTCCTACAATGAGCAGTTCTTC.

The rearrangement joins TRBV20-1 to TRBJ1-2, with a possible D match to TRBD1 (5 bases). V lost 6 bases to trimming and J lost 4 bases, with 18 bases between them. The CDR3 is made up of 14 amino acids. Germline values: CDR1 DFQATT, CDR2 SNEGSKA (reference sequence). CDR3 amino acids: CSASIRRGTYGYTF. The CDR3 DNA reads as TGCAGTGCGAGTATCCGGAGGGGAACCTATGGCTACACCTTC.

V gene TRBV18 combines with J gene TRBJ2-5; 8 bases fit TRBD1. The germline V gene encodes CDR1 KGHSH and CDR2 LQKENI. V dropped 2 bases and J dropped 4; count of bases not matched to a gene: 3. This CDR3 is 14 amino acids long. The CDR3 DNA is TGTGCCAGCTCACCAGGCGACAGGGGAGAGACCCAGTACTTC. Translated: CASSPGDRGETQYF.

This chain joins TRBV6-5 and TRBJ1-1, with 8 bases matching TRBD1. With V trimmed by 8 bases and J by 3 bases, 8 bases remained unmatched. This CDR3 is built from 14 residues. Germline-derived CDR1 and CDR2 are MNHEY and SVGAGI. The CDR3 here is CASLTRGRDTEAFF. The CDR3, as DNA: TGTGCCAGCCTGACCAGGGGGCGAGACACTGAAGCTTTCTTT.